A single sample gave rise to the 10 T cell receptor beta chains below, sequenced in a study of cytomegalovirus exposure and HLA in healthy donors. PCR involved 60 Vbeta and 13 Jbeta primers. Assay: immunoSEQ multiplex PCR; the TCRdb copy retains only in-frame clones and omits some. The repertoire consists of 150,000 to 200,000 clones, with approximately 85% occurring once and the leading ten covering about 9.3%. Sequenced material: PBMCs. These receptor sequences come from a man between 18 and 29 years old in good health and CMV-seropositive.

This sequence joins TRBV5-1 and TRBJ2-7; 8 nucleotides match TRBD2. V trimming: 1 base; J trimming: 2 bases; junction bases outside the gene matches: 2. There are 14 residues in the CDR3. Germline CDR1 SGHRS, CDR2 YFSETQ. This chain's CDR3 is CASSLFGGAYEQYF. The DNA for the CDR3 is TGCGCCAGCAGCTTGTTCGGGGGGGCCTACGAGCAGTACTTC. Full variable domain (rest looked up from reference TRBV5-1 and TRBJ2-7): KAGVTQTPRYLIKTRGQQVTLSCSPISGHRSVSWYQQTPGQGLQFLFEYFSETQRNKGNFPGRFSGRQFSNSRSEMNVSTLELGDSALYLCASSLFGGAYEQYFGPGTRLTVT.

The rearrangement links TRBV7-2 to TRBJ2-3; a weak D match, TRBD2 (5 bases). The CDR3 covers 16 residues. Germline assignment: CDR1 SGHTA and CDR2 FQGNSA. Trimming took off 1 base at V and 4 bases at J, with 15 bases between the two ends. Written as DNA, the CDR3 is TGTGCCAGCAGCTTAGAGGCGGGCCGGAGCGCAGATACGCAGTATTTT. It codes for CASSLEAGRSADTQYF.

The CDR3: CASSPPGTAPFPQYF. The CDR3, as DNA: TGTGCCAGCAGTCCCCCCGGGACAGCGCCTTTCCCGCAGTATTTT. V usage is TRBV6-1 and J usage is TRBJ2-3; 7 bases agree with TRBD1. After removal of 5 bases from V and 10 bases from J, the junction contained 15 bases not matched to a gene. The CDR3 is 15 amino acids. Germline V gives CDR1 MNHNS, CDR2 SASEGT.

This sequence joins TRBV12-5 and TRBJ1-5; 10 bases agree with TRBD1. Germline assignment: CDR1 LGHNT and CDR2 FRNRAP. The junction had 13 bases not matched to a gene; V was cut back by 4 bases and J by 7 bases. The CDR3 totals 17 residues. CDR3 sequence (DNA): TGTGCTAGTGGTTCGGTGACGACCGGGACAGGGGACCAGCCCCAGCATTTT. This encodes CASGSVTTGTGDQPQHF.

The V gene is TRBV5-4, the J gene TRBJ2-5, with 14 nucleotides matching TRBD2. Judging by the DNA end, TRBJ2-7 fits better; the J call may be wrong. This CDR3 is 16 amino acids long. Germline loops: CDR1 SGHNT, CDR2 YYREEE (reference sequence). The CDR3 DNA is TGTGCCAGCAGCTTCGGACTAGCGGGGGGCTCCTACGAGCAGTACTTC. It yields the protein CASSFGLAGGSYEQYF.

CDR3 protein: CASGGTSGGGYYEQYF. CDR3 nucleotides: TGCGCCAGCGGCGGGACTAGCGGGGGGGGATACTACGAGCAGTACTTC. V usage is TRBV10-2 and J usage is TRBJ2-7, with 16 bases identical to TRBD2. V shed 8 bases, J shed 3 bases, and the junction held 7 bases outside the gene matches. Germline V CDR1 and CDR2: WSHSY, SAAADI. This CDR3 is 16 amino acids long.

This chain joins TRBV5-6 and TRBJ2-3, with 11 positions matching TRBD2. After removal of 4 bases from V and 0 bases from J, the junction contained 4 bases not matched to a gene. The germline CDR1 and CDR2 sequences are SGHDT and YYEEEE. This CDR3 comprises 16 residues. In DNA form, the CDR3 reads TGTGCCAGCAGCCCTAGCGGGAGGCCTAGCACAGATACGCAGTATTTT. It codes for CASSPSGRPSTDTQYF.

This sequence joins TRBV4-2 and TRBJ2-1; D unclear. V lost 4 bases and J 4 bases, leaving 8 bases between the germline ends. The germline gives CDR1 LGHNA, CDR2 YNFKEQ. The CDR3 contains 13 residues. CDR3 coding DNA: TGTGCCAGCAGCCCGCAGATGTACAATGAGCAGTTCTTC. Amino acids: CASSPQMYNEQFF.

This clone was recorded only once. The CDR3 protein is CASSQEDRGYEQFF. In DNA form, the CDR3 reads TGTGCCAGCAGCCAAGAGGACAGGGGCTATGAGCAGTTCTTC. V is TRBV14 and J is TRBJ2-1; 9 nucleotides line up with TRBD1. J was trimmed by 8 bases and V by 0 bases; bases with no gene match: 2. There are 14 residues in the CDR3. Germline V gives CDR1 SGHDN, CDR2 FVKESK.

The gene calls are TRBV18 and TRBJ2-7; 14 bases line up with TRBD2. With V trimmed by 3 bases and J by 4 bases, 17 bases remained unmatched. Germline V CDR1 and CDR2: KGHSH, LQKENI. This CDR3 is built from 20 residues. CDR3 amino acids: CASSPITGTSGGSPGYEQYF. CDR3 in DNA: TGTGCCAGCTCACCGATCACCGGGACTAGCGGGGGCTCCCCCGGGTACGAGCAGTACTTC.